The source of this TCR beta chain is a study of CD8+ T cells in alopecia areata (dated by TCRdb to 2016 to 2019). About the study as a whole: The treated patients, all with moderate-to-severe alopecia areata, were enrolled in an open-label pilot trial of oral tofacitinib given at 5 to 10 mg twice daily. TCRbeta CDR3 regions were amplified by immunoSEQ multiplex PCR with 35 Vbeta forward and 13 Jbeta reverse primers. Patients stayed on tofacitinib for 6 to 18 months and then had 6 months of follow-up off drug so that delayed response and recurrence could be assessed. Scalp clonality was compared among normal scalp (n=4), patchy alopecia areata scalp (n=8), and alopecia totalis/universalis scalp (n=8). RNA came from the PAXgene miRNA kit for fixed scalp, the miRNeasy kit for PBMCs, and the RNeasy kit for mouse skin. In treated patients, disease severity was measured using the SALT score, which gives the percentage of scalp surface area affected. Human TCRbeta sequencing covered scalp tissue and sorted CD4+ and CD8+ peripheral blood T cells from patchy and totalis/universalis alopecia areata patients and healthy controls. The study used high-throughput TCRbeta sequencing to examine T cell clonal expansion in alopecia areata, in both the C3H/HeJ mouse model and human patients. Biopsies were taken from tofacitinib-treated patients at baseline and at 4 and 24 weeks of treatment, and a later scalp biopsy was taken in several of the tofacitinib-treated patients. Study-wide conclusions, independent of this receptor: Unlike mouse skin, which is dominated by gammadelta T cells, normal human skin has resident alphabeta T cells that are also sequenced, and this complicates analysis of the scalp TCR repertoire. During tofacitinib treatment, many expanded lesional clones remained in scalp and blood, and this persistence may partly explain relapse after treatment is stopped. Higher clonality and more expanded CD8+ clones were observed in lesional scalp than in normal scalp, particularly in alopecia totalis/universalis, a finding suggestive of antigenic drive. Because the treated cohort was small and included a single nonresponder, larger studies are needed to assess links between baseline CD8+ expansion and response. TCR sequences shared between patients were less clear than in mice, possibly partly because of HLA diversity in the patient population. Tofacitinib significantly decreased scalp clonality and the number of expanded CD8+ clones among the top 100 scalp clones.

This specimen's time point label, interpreted: less than five weeks on oral tofacitinib. The treatment or condition tag for this specimen amounts to: oral pan-JAK inhibitor, 5-10 mg twice daily. Lesional scalp punch biopsies and peripheral blood were collected from alopecia areata patients. PBMCs were isolated by density centrifugation and stained for CD3, CD4 and CD8, and CD4+ and CD8+ T cells were sorted on a FACSAria. Reading from cysteine to phenylalanine, the CDR3 counts 13 amino acids. Only CDR3 DNA is held: 39 bases, read in frame from base 1. Clipping removes 8 bases from V and 4 bases from J, with 10 as the unmatched junction base count. CDR1 GTSNPN and CDR2 SVGIG are derived from the germline V gene (reference sequence). Libraries were prepared through the immunoSEQ multiplex PCR assay. To provide template for TCR sequencing, every sample had RNA extracted and reverse transcribed into cDNA. First-strand cDNA was synthesized with SuperScript III using a 2:1 mix of oligo-dT and random hexamers. A synthetic immune receptor repertoire was used to gauge amplification bias, and whatever bias remained was removed computationally. Processing in the source paper ran as follows. Raw reads were preprocessed to remove errors, and CDR3 was defined by IMGT conventions from the conserved cysteine to phenylalanine. Clonality was computed as 1 minus the Shannon entropy, with the entropy normalized by log2 of the number of productive unique TCRs. Whether each scalp clone was CD4 or CD8 was inferred by checking scalp TCRbeta sequences against the CD4 and CD8 repertoires from sorted blood. TCRdb provides this immuneACCESS table in a form limited to in-frame rearrangements. Some clones are lacking; in checked studies, under half of them reflect an unresolved V gene, and why the rest are absent is not known. V, J and clone size were drawn from that table, and D and trimming were deduced from the DNA. This sample has 190,000 or so clones in its table, and more than 55% of those were observed once. About 3% of the sample is held by the ten biggest clonotypes.

Comment on this clone: Its antigen remains unidentified. No base-level quality is on record; no much larger clone is a single base apart.

The sequence came from a human donor with alopecia areata. Material: CD4+ T cells sorted from blood, obtained at week 4, from a patient treated with tofacitinib. Recombination joined TRBV30 with TRBJ2-7, with 8 middle bases fitting TRBD2. The DNA sequence is given as TGTGCCCGGGGCGGGGTAGCGGGATACGAGCAGTACTTC. Its protein is CARGGVAGYEQYF.